The 30 T cell receptor beta chains below all came from one sample that was sequenced in a study of blood T cell repertoires in COVID-19. Generated by immunoSEQ multiplex PCR, the TCRdb table keeps only in-frame clones and is missing some. The table has 95,000 to 130,000 clones, roughly 85% seen once. The source material was peripheral blood. These receptors originate from a man aged 25 to 40 with acute or convalescent COVID-19.

V usage is TRBV11-2 and J usage is TRBJ2-1; possible D gene TRBD1, 6 bases. CDR1 and CDR2 (germline): SGHAT, FQNNGV. V lost 0 bases and J 4 bases, leaving 13 bases between the germline ends. The CDR3 consists of 16 residues. CDR3 sequence reads: CASSLETGITYNEQFF. The CDR3 bases are TGTGCCAGCAGCTTAGAAACAGGGATAACATACAATGAGCAGTTCTTC.

Remarks on this clone: The sample carries other DNA sequences with the same CDR3. The chain recombines TRBV5-4 with TRBJ2-7; 11 nucleotides agree with TRBD2. CDR1 is SGHNT and CDR2 is YYREEE in the germline V gene (reference sequence). V dropped 2 bases and J dropped 3; count of bases not matched to a gene: 1. The CDR3 spans 14 residues. CDR3 region: CASSFGTSGYEQYV. Here the CDR3 DNA reads TGTGCCAGCAGCTTCGGGACTAGCGGCTACGAGCAGTACGTC.

The V call is TRBV29-1, the J call TRBJ2-7; 9 bases are shared with TRBD1. The CDR3 has 13 amino acids. CDR1 is SQVTM and CDR2 is ANQGSEA in the germline V gene. V shed 7 bases, J shed 9 bases, and the junction held 13 bases outside the gene matches. In DNA form, the CDR3 reads TGCAGCGGGAGGGACAGGGTCTCGGGATGGCAGTACTTC. Encoded protein: CSGRDRVSGWQYF.

This clone was observed a few times. V and J are TRBV7-9 and TRBJ2-2, with TRBD1 matching 7 bases. Germline V gives CDR1 SEHNR, CDR2 FQNEAQ (reference sequence). The CDR3 is 19 residues long. V trimming: 2 bases; J trimming: 2 bases; junction bases outside the gene matches: 14. In DNA form, the CDR3 reads TGTGCCAGCAGCTTACGTGACGTGGTCACAGGGGAAAACACCGGGGAGCTGTTTTTT. Its protein is CASSLRDVVTGENTGELFF.

The genes are TRBV5-1 and TRBJ2-2, with TRBD2 matching 10 bases. J was trimmed by 8 bases and V by 0 bases; bases with no gene match: 10. This CDR3 is 17 amino acids long. CDR1 is SGHRS, CDR2 YFSETQ, per germline. The CDR3 loop is CASSLDSGGPPLGELFF. CDR3 DNA: TGCGCCAGCAGCTTGGATAGCGGGGGGCCCCCCTTGGGGGAGCTGTTTTTT.

This chain uses TRBV7-9 with TRBJ1-1, with unresolved D. The germline V gene encodes CDR1 SEHNR and CDR2 FQNEAQ (reference sequence). This CDR3 has 14 residues. Trimming took 3 bases from V and 0 from J, leaving 8 bases between them. CDR3 sequence reads: CASSFLDMNTEAFF. The CDR3 DNA reads as TGTGCCAGCAGCTTTTTAGATATGAACACTGAAGCTTTCTTT.

The chain is built from TRBV4-3 and TRBJ1-1; D may be TRBD1 (5 bases). The V end was cut by 2 bases, the J end by 1 base, with 8 bases between. Germline CDR1 reads LGHNA; CDR2 reads YSLEER. This CDR3 is built from 14 residues. The CDR3 sequence: CASSQLDRNTEAFF. The CDR3 DNA is TGCGCCAGCAGCCAACTTGACAGGAACACTGAAGCTTTCTTT.

This clone has only a few counts. The chain links TRBV5-5 to TRBJ2-7; no definite D call. The V and J ends lost 2 bases and 0 bases respectively, with 18 bases between them. This CDR3 has 17 residues. Looked up from germline, CDR1 is SGHKS and CDR2 is YYEKEE (reference sequence). The DNA of the CDR3 is TGTGCCAGCAGCTTCAATTTAGTGACTTCCCCCTCCTACGAGCAGTACGTC. Protein: CASSFNLVTSPSYEQYV.

The chain recombines TRBV4-1 with TRBJ2-7, with 12 bases aligning to TRBD2. Germline V lookup: CDR1 MGHRA, CDR2 YSYEKL. The CDR3 runs to 14 residues. V was clipped by 6 bases and J by 4 bases; unmatched bases: 4. DNA for the CDR3: TGCGCCAGCAGTAGGACTAGCGGGGCATACGAGCAGTACTTC. It encodes CASSRTSGAYEQYF.

This chain joins TRBV5-8 and TRBJ2-5; TRBD2 agrees at 7 bases. Germline CDR1 and CDR2: SGHTS and YDEGEE. CDR3 length: 13 amino acids. J lost 2 bases, V lost 5 bases, and 3 bases had no gene match. CDR3 DNA sequence: TGTGCCAGCAGATGGGAGGGTCAAGAGACCCAGTACTTC. Its translation is CASRWEGQETQYF.

This clone was recorded only once. The V call is TRBV12-5, the J call TRBJ1-1; D is ambiguous. The germline V gene encodes CDR1 LGHNT and CDR2 FRNRAP. Trimming cost V 0 bases and J 5 bases, with 16 bases left between them. The CDR3 totals 16 residues. As DNA, the CDR3 is TGTGCTAGTGGTTTGGTACTAGGCCGAGGAGGGACTGAAGCTTTCTTT. Translating gives CASGLVLGRGGTEAFF.

The chain joins TRBV13 to TRBJ2-5; perhaps TRBD1 as D (6 bases). CDR1 is PRHDT and CDR2 is FYEKMQ in the germline V gene (reference sequence). Trimming left V 2 bases short and J 4 bases short, with 8 bases between. The CDR3 extends over 13 amino acids. CDR3 DNA: TGTGCCAGCAGCTTACACAGGGTAGAGACCCAGTACTTC. This gives the protein CASSLHRVETQYF.

The gene calls are TRBV6-1 and TRBJ1-5; the match to TRBD1 covers 12 bases. Per germline, CDR1 MNHNS and CDR2 SASEGT. V was clipped by 2 bases and J by 2 bases; unmatched bases: 7. The CDR3 sequence is 18 residues long. CDR3 protein: CASSERGQGALRNQPQHF. In nucleotides, the CDR3 is TGTGCCAGCAGTGAAAGGGGACAGGGGGCGCTCCGCAATCAGCCCCAGCATTTT.

V and J are TRBV4-3 and TRBJ1-2; tentatively, D is TRBD1 (5 bases). This CDR3 region has 13 residues. Germline CDR1 LGHNA, CDR2 YSLEER. Deletions cut 2 bases from V and 6 bases from J, with 10 bases between. The CDR3 region has the DNA TGCGCCAGCAGCCAAAGGGCAGGGCATGGCTACACCTTC. Residues: CASSQRAGHGYTF.

The chain couples TRBV30 to TRBJ1-5, with a possible D match to TRBD1 (6 bases). Germline lookup yields CDR1 GTSNPN and CDR2 SVGIG (reference sequence). CDR3 length equals 15 residues. V was pared by 0 bases and J by 6 bases, with 15 bases between. The chain's CDR3 is CAWSVPVIGGQPQHF. CDR3 in DNA: TGTGCCTGGAGTGTACCGGTTATAGGGGGTCAGCCCCAGCATTTT.

This chain uses TRBV9 with TRBJ1-2, with D possibly matching TRBD1 (6 bases). The CDR3 has 17 amino acids. V was shortened by 4 bases and J by 1 base, with 20 bases between the two germline ends. Germline assignment: CDR1 SGDLS and CDR2 YYNGEE. This CDR3 is CASSYIGGDQFNYGYTF. DNA for the CDR3: TGTGCCAGCAGCTACATAGGGGGGGATCAGTTTAACTATGGCTACACCTTC.

The chain combines TRBV10-3 with TRBJ2-3, with unresolved D. The CDR3 loop spans 12 amino acids. Germline V lookup: CDR1 ENHRY, CDR2 SYGVKD. Trimming left V 3 bases short and J 3 bases short, with 4 bases between. This CDR3 is CAISDSTDTQYF. The CDR3 DNA reads TGTGCCATCAGTGATTCGACAGATACGCAGTATTTT.

The genes are TRBV19 and TRBJ2-1; D is unresolved. The ends were cut back, 3 bases at V and 6 bases at J, with 9 bases in the middle. The CDR3 has 13 residues. The germline V gene encodes CDR1 LNHDA and CDR2 SQIVND (reference sequence). The CDR3 region has the DNA TGTGCCAGTAGTATTGACGCGGCCAATGAGCAGTTCTTC. Amino acid sequence: CASSIDAANEQFF.

This clone has only one observation. The chain uses TRBV6-1 and TRBJ2-7; 8 positions agree with TRBD1. CDR3 length equals 14 residues. CDR1 is MNHNS and CDR2 is SASEGT in the germline V gene. Trimming cost V 3 bases and J 9 bases; bases outside gene matches: 10. For the CDR3, the DNA is TGTGCCAGCAGTGACCCTACAGGGGGAACGAGGCAGTACTTC. As protein: CASSDPTGGTRQYF.

The chain couples TRBV7-9 to TRBJ1-1; 8 bases fit TRBD1. The CDR3 is made up of 19 amino acids. Germline values: CDR1 SEHNR, CDR2 FQNEAQ (reference sequence). With V trimmed by 6 bases and J by 2 bases, 20 bases remained unmatched. The CDR3 sequence is CASRWGRQGRKKGNTEAFF. The CDR3 DNA follows: TGTGCCAGCAGGTGGGGTCGACAGGGGAGGAAGAAAGGTAACACTGAAGCTTTCTTT.

The chain carries TRBV4-3 and TRBJ1-1; TRBD1 might be the D (6 bases). Trimming took off 4 bases at V and 5 bases at J, with 11 bases between the two ends. The CDR3 runs 13 residues. From germline, CDR1 is LGHNA and CDR2 YSLEER. The CDR3 is CASSPFRGTEAFF. The CDR3 DNA is TGCGCCAGCAGCCCATTTAGGGGGACTGAAGCTTTCTTT.

The chain carries TRBV25-1 and TRBJ1-5, with TRBD1 matching over 8 bases. Germline lookup yields CDR1 MGHDK and CDR2 SYGVNS. The CDR3 totals 13 residues. V shed 5 bases, J shed 6 bases, and the junction held 3 bases outside the gene matches. CDR3 in amino acids: CASSPQGAQPQHF. CDR3 sequence (DNA): TGTGCCAGCAGTCCCCAGGGGGCTCAGCCCCAGCATTTT. Variable domain in full (rest from reference TRBV25-1 and TRBJ1-5): EADIYQTPRYLVIGTGKKITLECSQTMGHDKMYWYQQDPGMELHLIHYSYGVNSTEKGDLSSESTVSRIRTEHFPLTLESARPSHTSQYLCASSPQGAQPQHFGDGTRLSIL.

This sequence joins TRBV27 and TRBJ1-1; D is perhaps TRBD1 (6 bases). CDR1 MNHEY and CDR2 SMNVEV come from the germline V gene (reference sequence). The V and J ends lost 2 bases and 7 bases respectively, with 8 bases between them. This CDR3 region has 12 residues. This chain's CDR3 is CASSLVGGEAFF. CDR3 DNA: TGTGCCAGCAGTTTAGTAGGGGGTGAAGCTTTCTTT.

This chain links TRBV7-2 with TRBJ2-1; 9 nucleotides agree with TRBD2. J lost 10 bases, V lost 3 bases, and 10 bases had no gene match. The CDR3 contains 15 residues. The germline CDR1 and CDR2 sequences are SGHTA and FQGNSA. CDR3 residues: CASSLSGTSYGEQFF. The CDR3 region has the DNA TGTGCCAGCAGCTTGTCCGGGACTAGCTATGGGGAGCAGTTCTTC.

With respect to this clone: The same CDR3 also results from other DNA sequences found in this sample. The chain employs TRBV27 and TRBJ1-5; TRBD1 is a possible D gene (6 bases). CDR1 and CDR2 from the germline V gene are MNHEY and SMNVEV (reference sequence). The CDR3 totals 14 residues. The V end lost 2 bases, the J end lost 2 bases, and 7 bases lay between the germline ends. The CDR3 DNA follows: TGTGCCAGCAGTTTACGACAGGGCAATCAGCCCCAGCATTTT. Translated, it gives CASSLRQGNQPQHF.

This chain joins TRBV19 and TRBJ1-2; D might be TRBD1 (5 bases). CDR1 and CDR2 (germline): LNHDA, SQIVND (reference sequence). The CDR3 spans 16 residues. V was cut by 5 bases and J by 8 bases, with 24 bases left in between. CDR3 sequence reads: CASSVQGNTLALGYTF. CDR3 DNA: TGTGCCAGTAGTGTCCAGGGTAATACCCTCGCGTTAGGCTACACCTTC.

The chain links TRBV7-3 to TRBJ2-5, with TRBD1 matching over 7 bases. CDR1 and CDR2 from the germline V gene are SGHTA and FQGTGA. Germline trimming cut 1 base from V and 3 bases from J; bases unmatched to any gene: 8. The CDR3 loop spans 16 amino acids. The CDR3 spells CASSLNPPGQKETQYF. DNA of the CDR3: TGTGCCAGCAGCTTAAACCCACCGGGACAGAAAGAGACCCAGTACTTC. Complete variable domain (other parts from reference TRBV7-3 and TRBJ2-5): GAGVSQTPSNKVTEKGKYVELRCDPISGHTALYWYRQSLGQGPEFLIYFQGTGAADDSGLPNDRFFAVRPEGSVSTLKIQRTERGDSAVYLCASSLNPPGQKETQYFGPGTRLLVL.

The chain uses TRBV20-1 and TRBJ1-5, with D tentatively TRBD1 (5 bases). Germline V gene lookup returns CDR1 DFQATT and CDR2 SNEGSKA (reference sequence). Trimming pared 3 bases from V and 0 bases from J, leaving 18 bases between. This CDR3 comprises 17 residues. CDR3 sequence: CSASGQGSSNSNQPQHF. The DNA for the CDR3 is TGCAGTGCTAGTGGCCAGGGAAGCTCGAATAGCAATCAGCCCCAGCATTTT.

The chain has TRBV4-1 and TRBJ2-5, with D tentatively TRBD2 (6 bases). V shed 1 base and J shed 3 bases, with 12 bases lying between them. The CDR3 has 15 residues. Germline V CDR1 and CDR2: MGHRA, YSYEKL. CDR3 nucleotide sequence: TGCGCCAGCAGCCAAGGCGCGGGATGGGAAGAGACCCAGTACTTC. It is translated as CASSQGAGWEETQYF.

This clone appeared a few times. This chain connects TRBV7-8 to TRBJ2-7; D may be TRBD2 (6 bases). This CDR3 has 16 residues. CDR1 and CDR2 (germline): SGHVS, FQNEAQ. Trimming removed 0 bases from V and 3 bases from J, with 15 bases in between. As DNA, the CDR3 is TGTGCCAGCAGCTTAGCTGGCGGGATGGGGCTCTACGAGCAGTACGTC. Its protein is CASSLAGGMGLYEQYV.